This TCR beta chain is drawn from a study of T-cell memory formation after mild COVID-19. MiXCR was run by TCRdb on the 5' RACE reads, yielding one entry per CDR3 protein. This sample has about 210,000 distinct CDR3 sequences, with about 10% found just once. The V end was cut by 2 bases, the J end by 5 bases, with 15 bases between. Germline V lookup: CDR1 DFQATT, CDR2 SNEGSKA (reference sequence). CDR3 length: 14 residues. The sequence was collected from a man aged 18 to 35 who had mild COVID-19 (a few samples of this study predate the infection). Cell type and time point are not known. The sequenced sample was PBMCs or a T cell subset sorted from them (not recorded which). The chain couples TRBV20-1 to TRBJ1-2; D possibly corresponds to TRBD1 (5 bases). The CDR3, as DNA: TGCAGTGCTAGAATAGCCGGGGGAGGGTATGGCTACACCTTC. It specifies CSARIAGGGYGYTF.